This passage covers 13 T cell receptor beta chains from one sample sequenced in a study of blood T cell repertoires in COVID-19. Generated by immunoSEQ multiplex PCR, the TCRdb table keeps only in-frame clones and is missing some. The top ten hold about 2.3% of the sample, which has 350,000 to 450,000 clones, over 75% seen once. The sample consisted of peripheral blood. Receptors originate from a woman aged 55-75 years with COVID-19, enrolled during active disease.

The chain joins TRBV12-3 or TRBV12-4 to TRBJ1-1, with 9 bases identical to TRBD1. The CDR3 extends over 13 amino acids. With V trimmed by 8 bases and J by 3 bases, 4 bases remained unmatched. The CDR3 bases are TGTGCCAGCTATCGGGACAGGGACACTGAAGCTTTCTTT. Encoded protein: CASYRDRDTEAFF.

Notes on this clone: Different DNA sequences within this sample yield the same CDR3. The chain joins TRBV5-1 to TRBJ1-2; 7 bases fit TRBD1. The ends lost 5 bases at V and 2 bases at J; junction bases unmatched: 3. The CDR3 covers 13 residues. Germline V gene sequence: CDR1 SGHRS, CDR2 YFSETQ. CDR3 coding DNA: TGCGCCAGCAGTTCAGGGGGGAACTATGGCTACACCTTC. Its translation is CASSSGGNYGYTF. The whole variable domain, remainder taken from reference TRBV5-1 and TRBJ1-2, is KAGVTQTPRYLIKTRGQQVTLSCSPISGHRSVSWYQQTPGQGLQFLFEYFSETQRNKGNFPGRFSGRQFSNSRSEMNVSTLELGDSALYLCASSSGGNYGYTFGSGTRLTVV.

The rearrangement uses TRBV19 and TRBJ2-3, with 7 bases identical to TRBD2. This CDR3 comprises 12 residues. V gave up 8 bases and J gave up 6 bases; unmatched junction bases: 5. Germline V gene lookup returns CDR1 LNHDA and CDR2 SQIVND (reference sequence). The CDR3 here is CASDGGFDTQYF. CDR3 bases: TGTGCCAGTGACGGGGGGTTTGATACGCAGTATTTT.

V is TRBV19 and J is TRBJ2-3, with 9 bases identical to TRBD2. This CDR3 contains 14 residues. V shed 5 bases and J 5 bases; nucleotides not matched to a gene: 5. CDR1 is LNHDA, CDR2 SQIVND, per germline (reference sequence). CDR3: CASSWRGGIDTQYF. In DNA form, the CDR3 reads TGTGCCAGTAGTTGGCGGGGGGGGATAGATACGCAGTATTTT.

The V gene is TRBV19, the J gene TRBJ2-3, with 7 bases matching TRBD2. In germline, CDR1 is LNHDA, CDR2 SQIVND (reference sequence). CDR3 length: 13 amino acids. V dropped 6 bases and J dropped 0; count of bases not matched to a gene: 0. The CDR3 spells CASSGGSTDTQYF. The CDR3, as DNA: TGTGCCAGTAGCGGGGGGAGCACAGATACGCAGTATTTT.

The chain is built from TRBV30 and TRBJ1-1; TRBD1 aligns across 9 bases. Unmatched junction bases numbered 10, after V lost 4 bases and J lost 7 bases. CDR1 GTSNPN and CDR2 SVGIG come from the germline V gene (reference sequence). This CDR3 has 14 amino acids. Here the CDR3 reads CAWNPTGGGIEAFF. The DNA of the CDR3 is TGTGCCTGGAATCCGACAGGGGGAGGAATTGAAGCTTTCTTT.

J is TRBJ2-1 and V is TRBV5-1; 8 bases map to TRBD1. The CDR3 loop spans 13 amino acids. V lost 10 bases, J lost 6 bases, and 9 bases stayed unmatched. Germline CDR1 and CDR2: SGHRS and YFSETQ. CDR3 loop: CACKGTGGNEQFF. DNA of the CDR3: TGCGCCTGTAAAGGAACAGGGGGCAATGAGCAGTTCTTC.

This CDR3 is CASSLGTGPDEQFF. As DNA, the CDR3 is TGCGCCAGCAGCTTAGGGACAGGGCCGGATGAGCAGTTCTTC. The chain links TRBV5-1 to TRBJ2-1; TRBD1 matches at 9 bases. The germline gives CDR1 SGHRS, CDR2 YFSETQ. The CDR3 contains 14 residues. The V and J ends lost 2 bases and 8 bases, in that order; junction bases with no gene match: 5.

The CDR3: CASSLAKGTEAFF. As DNA, the CDR3 is TGCGCCAGCAGCTTGGCCAAGGGGACTGAAGCTTTCTTT. The chain carries TRBV5-1 and TRBJ1-1; TRBD1 might be the D (5 bases). The CDR3 is 13 amino acids. Germline CDR1 and CDR2: SGHRS and YFSETQ. V lost 0 bases, J lost 5 bases, and 8 bases lay in between.

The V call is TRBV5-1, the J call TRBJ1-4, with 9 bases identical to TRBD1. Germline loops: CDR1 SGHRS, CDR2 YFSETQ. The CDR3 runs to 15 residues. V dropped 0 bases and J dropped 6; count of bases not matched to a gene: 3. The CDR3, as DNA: TGCGCCAGCAGCTTGGGATGGACAGGGGATGAAAAACTGTTTTTT. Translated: CASSLGWTGDEKLFF.

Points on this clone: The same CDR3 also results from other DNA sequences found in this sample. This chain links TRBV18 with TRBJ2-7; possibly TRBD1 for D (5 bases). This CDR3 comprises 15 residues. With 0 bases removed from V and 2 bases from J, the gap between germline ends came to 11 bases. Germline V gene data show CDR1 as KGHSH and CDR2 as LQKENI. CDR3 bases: TGTGCCAGCTCACCACCGGGGCAGGGCGCCTACGAGCAGTACTTC. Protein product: CASSPPGQGAYEQYF.

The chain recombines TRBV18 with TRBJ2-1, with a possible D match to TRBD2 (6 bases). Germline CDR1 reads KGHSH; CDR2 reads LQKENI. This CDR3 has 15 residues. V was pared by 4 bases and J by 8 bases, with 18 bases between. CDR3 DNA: TGTGCCAGCTCACTTCAATGGGGGGAGAGCGATGAGCAGTTCTTC. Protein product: CASSLQWGESDEQFF.

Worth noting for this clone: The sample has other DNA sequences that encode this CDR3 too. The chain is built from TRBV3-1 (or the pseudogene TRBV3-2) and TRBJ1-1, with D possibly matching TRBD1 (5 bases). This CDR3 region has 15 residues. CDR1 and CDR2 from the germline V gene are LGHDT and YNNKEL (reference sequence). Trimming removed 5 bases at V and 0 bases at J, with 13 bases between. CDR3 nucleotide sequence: TGTGCCAGCAGCGCCCGAAGGGGATTGAACACTGAAGCTTTCTTT. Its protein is CASSARRGLNTEAFF.